This T cell receptor (beta chain) appears in the sequencing data of a study of memory CD4+ T cells and cytomegalovirus serostatus. Trimming took off 5 bases at V and 1 base at J, with 11 bases between the two ends. This CDR3 spans 14 amino acids. CDR1 and CDR2 (germline): LNHDA, SQIVND (reference sequence). Details on this clone: Its target is not known.

Authors' data handling: Out-of-frame sequences were removed, leaving 2,204,828 distinct TCRbeta sequences. The assay was immunoSEQ multiplex PCR, and TCRdb's table has in-frame clones only and misses some. The V and J calls and clone size were taken over from that table, and D and trimming were inferred from the DNA. The repertoire has around 49,000 clones, about 73% of them found once; the top ten carry 0.65% to 0.85%. The sort gate was single viable CD3+CD4+CD8-CD45RO+ cells for memory CD4+ T cells. After thawing, CD4+ T cells were positively selected. General observations from the study: The CMV-associated TCR signature appears largely within the CD4+ memory repertoire.

This receptor was identified in an adult in good health and CMV-seronegative. The rearrangement links TRBV19 to TRBJ1-1, with D perhaps TRBD1 (5 bases). The sequenced material came from memory CD4+ T cells from blood. CDR3 in DNA: TGTGCCAGTAGTGGGGGACCGCAGAACACTGAAGCTTTCTTT. As protein: CASSGGPQNTEAFF. The variable domain in full, completed from reference TRBV19 and TRBJ1-1, reads DGGITQSPKYLFRKEGQNVTLSCEQNLNHDAMYWYRQDPGQGLRLIYYSQIVNDFQKGDIAEGYSVSREKKESFPLTVTSAQKNPTAFYLCASSGGPQNTEAFFGQGTRLTVV.